The present T cell receptor beta chain was sequenced within a study of blood T cell repertoires in COVID-19. The protocol was immunoSEQ multiplex PCR, while the TCRdb copy is restricted to in-frame clones and leaves out a portion. The table lists approximately 90,000 clones, less than 90% of them singletons. The germline V gene encodes CDR1 SGHDT and CDR2 YYEEEE. This CDR3 comprises 14 residues. The germline V and J ends were trimmed by 2 bases and 10 bases, with 16 bases remaining between them. Sequencing input: peripheral blood. This receptor was taken from an elderly woman with acute or convalescent COVID-19. The chain employs TRBV5-6 and TRBJ1-3; D not certain. CDR3 DNA: TGTGCCAGCAGCTTCAGAGGGAGTAGTAGTACCATATATTTT. This encodes CASSFRGSSSTIYF.